The rows below give T cell receptor beta chains drawn from one sample of a study of T cells in Graves' hyperthyroidism and ophthalmopathy. One entry per CDR3 protein, called by TCRdb with MiXCR from the multiplex PCR reads. The top ten clones hold under 7.5% of a sample with about 590,000 distinct CDR3 sequences, approximately 14% of them seen once. The specimen was blood. The receptors derive from a woman aged 25 to 39 with Graves' hyperthyroidism. The CDR3 runs from the conserved cysteine through the conserved F or W. The D gene is left open where the match is weak. Some rows have no size entry. The others give once, few or many, or a class for an expanded clone.

j_call v_call d_call clone_size cdr3_aa cdr3_nt
TRBJ1-2 TRBV12-3/TRBV12-4 TRBD1 many CASRQGQGNYGYTF TGTGCCAGCAGGCAGGGACAGGGAAACTATGGCTACACCTTC
TRBJ2-3 TRBV29-1 - few CSVEWVSTDTQYF TGCAGCGTTGAGTGGGTTAGCACAGATACGCAGTATTTT
TRBJ2-7 TRBV3-1 TRBD2 - CASNLGLAKYEQYF TGTGCCAGCAATCTAGGACTAGCGAAATACGAGCAGTACTTC
TRBJ2-7 TRBV24-1 TRBD1 - CATSDWDSPYEQYF TGTGCCACCAGTGACTGGGACAGCCCCTACGAGCAGTACTTC
TRBJ2-6 TRBV3-1 - many CASVRAGANVLTF TGTGCCAGCGTCAGGGCTGGGGCCAACGTCCTGACTTTC
TRBJ2-7 TRBV18 - - CASSRQGGSHEQYF TGTGCCAGCTCCCGACAGGGAGGGTCCCACGAGCAGTACTTC
TRBJ2-7 TRBV27 TRBD2 - CASRELAGPFNEQYF TGTGCCAGCAGAGAACTAGCGGGACCCTTCAATGAGCAGTACTTC
TRBJ2-1 TRBV7-8 - many CASSPPSPLLTDEYNEQFF TGTGCCAGCAGCCCTCCTTCCCCCCTACTAACAGACGAATACAATGAGCAGTTCTTC
TRBJ1-1 TRBV6-1 - many CASIQTAPTAFF TGTGCCAGCATCCAGACTGCTCCTACCGCTTTCTTT
TRBJ1-2 TRBV28 TRBD1 - CASRWTGDGYTF TGTGCCAGCAGATGGACAGGGGACGGCTACACCTTC
TRBJ2-1 TRBV7-2 - many CASSLVSSKQFF TGTGCCAGCAGCTTAGTGAGTAGCAAGCAGTTCTTC
TRBJ1-2 TRBV20-1 - few CSASTTDYGYTF TGCAGTGCTAGTACGACAGACTATGGCTACACCTTC
TRBJ2-5 TRBV28 - many CASSFRVETQYF TGTGCCAGCAGTTTCCGCGTGGAGACCCAGTACTTC
TRBJ2-7 TRBV30 - many CAWSVEANYEQYF TGTGCCTGGAGTGTTGAGGCAAACTACGAGCAGTACTTC
TRBJ2-3 TRBV9 TRBD1 few CASSVGPGTGVDTQYF TGTGCCAGCAGCGTAGGCCCCGGGACAGGGGTGGATACGCAGTATTTT
TRBJ2-7 TRBV27 TRBD1 few CASSARQGTYEQYF TGTGCCAGCAGTGCCCGACAGGGAACCTACGAGCAGTACTTC
TRBJ2-1 TRBV11-3 TRBD1 - CASSYGQGGEQFF TGTGCCAGCAGTTACGGACAGGGCGGTGAGCAGTTCTTC
TRBJ2-1 TRBV5-1 - few CASSLVIGGYNEQFF TGCGCCAGCAGCTTGGTTATCGGGGGATACAATGAGCAGTTCTTC
TRBJ2-1 TRBV30 - many CAWKFGLEQFF TGTGCCTGGAAATTCGGACTAGAGCAGTTCTTC
TRBJ2-3 TRBV12-3/TRBV12-4 TRBD2 - CASSRGDLEDTQYF TGTGCCAGCAGCCGGGGGGACCTCGAAGATACGCAGTATTTT
TRBJ2-1 TRBV6-1 - many CATLRGNEQFF TGTGCCACCCTTAGGGGCAATGAGCAGTTCTTC
TRBJ1-2 TRBV5-1 - many CASSPGMDVNYGYTF TGCGCCAGCAGCCCGGGAATGGACGTCAACTATGGCTACACCTTC
TRBJ2-7 TRBV5-1 - many CASSTGDYEQYF TGCGCCAGCAGTACCGGGGACTACGAGCAGTACTTC
TRBJ2-1 TRBV18 TRBD2 - CASSPYVASGRTSSYNEQFF TGTGCCAGCTCACCTTATGTGGCTAGCGGGAGGACGAGCTCCTACAATGAGCAGTTCTTC
TRBJ1-1 TRBV28 - many CASQSGGGLLDTEAFF TGTGCCAGCCAGTCGGGGGGGGGGCTTTTGGACACTGAAGCTTTCTTT
TRBJ2-7 TRBV28 TRBD2 many CASSFMVAGGYEQYF TGTGCCAGCAGTTTTATGGTAGCGGGAGGGTACGAGCAGTACTTC
TRBJ2-5 TRBV11-2 TRBD1 - CASSFGQGALQETQYF TGTGCCAGCAGCTTCGGACAGGGGGCCCTTCAAGAGACCCAGTACTTC
TRBJ2-1 TRBV3-1 TRBD2 many CASSQELAGGYNEQFF TGTGCCAGCAGCCAAGAGCTAGCGGGGGGGTACAATGAGCAGTTCTTC
TRBJ2-2 TRBV6-9 - - CASSSTFELAGRETGELFF TGTGCCAGCAGTTCTACTTTCGAATTGGCGGGAAGGGAGACCGGGGAGCTGTTTTTT
TRBJ2-1 TRBV20-1 TRBD2 - CSGRLPGLGSYNEQFF TGCAGTGGTAGGTTACCGGGACTAGGATCCTACAATGAGCAGTTCTTC
TRBJ1-1 TRBV19 - few CASSITAGMNTEAFF TGTGCCAGTAGTATAACGGCGGGAATGAACACTGAAGCTTTCTTT
TRBJ2-7 TRBV6-4 - few CASSFTEPLPLGGRCYEDEQYF TGTGCCAGCAGTTTCACCGAGCCGCTCCCTTTGGGGGGCAGGTGTTATGAGGACGAGCAGTACTTC
TRBJ1-4 TRBV20-1 - - CSATASDSGGEKLFF TGCAGTGCTACTGCATCCGACAGCGGGGGTGAAAAACTGTTTTTT
TRBJ2-1 TRBV18 - many CASSPGPGPANNEQFF TGTGCCAGCTCACCAGGTCCAGGGCCGGCCAACAATGAGCAGTTCTTC
TRBJ2-1 TRBV6-5 - many CASSYSNNEQFF TGTGCCAGCAGTTACTCCAACAATGAGCAGTTCTTC
TRBJ2-1 TRBV6-1 TRBD2 - CASSLAGGPLSEQFF TGTGCCAGCAGTTTAGCGGGAGGGCCCCTGAGTGAGCAGTTCTTC
TRBJ2-1 TRBV15 TRBD2 few CATSRDWASGNNEQFF TGTGCCACCAGCAGAGATTGGGCTAGCGGTAACAATGAGCAGTTCTTC
TRBJ2-2 TRBV7-2 - few CASSLDSTQLGLAGELFF TGTGCCAGCAGCTTGGATTCGACCCAGTTGGGGTTGGCCGGGGAGCTGTTTTTT
TRBJ2-7 TRBV20-1 TRBD2 many CSALGLAYSYEQYF TGCAGTGCTTTGGGACTAGCGTACTCCTACGAGCAGTACTTC
TRBJ2-3 TRBV11-2 - - CVPERTGADTQYF TGTGTCCCTGAGCGAACCGGGGCAGATACGCAGTATTTT
TRBJ1-4 TRBV2 - - CASSDGREKLFF TGTGCCAGCAGTGATGGGCGCGAAAAACTGTTTTTT
TRBJ1-5 TRBV19 - - CVEKSQPQHF TGTGTAGAAAAAAGCCAGCCCCAGCATTTT
TRBJ1-2 TRBV3-1 - - CASSRRGGPGDGYTF TGTGCCAGCAGCCGCCGCGGGGGGCCGGGGGATGGCTACACCTTC